Listed below are T cell receptor beta chains from one sample, sequenced in a study of blood T cell repertoires in COVID-19. Method: immunoSEQ multiplex PCR; TCRdb's copy keeps in-frame clones and lacks some. The repertoire consists of about 150,000 clones, with roughly four fifths occurring once and the leading ten covering around 7.9%. Sequences were obtained from PBMCs or T cells enriched from blood (not recorded which). The receptor source for this set is a man in his fifties who had recovered from COVID-19. CDR3s include the opening cysteine and the closing phenylalanine or tryptophan. Each record gives: V gene, J gene, CDR3 protein.

v_call: TRBV2
j_call: TRBJ1-2
cdr3_aa: CASSGDTANYGYTF

v_call: TRBV2
j_call: TRBJ1-2
cdr3_aa: CASRGMGPYGYTF

v_call: TRBV27
j_call: TRBJ2-1
cdr3_aa: CASTISGGASGNEQFF

v_call: TRBV11-2
j_call: TRBJ1-1
cdr3_aa: CASSLVPPTGGAVVEAFF

v_call: TRBV30
j_call: TRBJ1-5
cdr3_aa: CAWTRDRGNQPQHF

v_call: TRBV5-6
j_call: TRBJ2-7
cdr3_aa: CASGRGALGEQYF

v_call: TRBV12-3/TRBV12-4
j_call: TRBJ2-4
cdr3_aa: CASSLRRKNIQYF

v_call: TRBV10-3
j_call: TRBJ1-5
cdr3_aa: CAISKNRDSNQPQHF

v_call: TRBV6-5
j_call: TRBJ1-3
cdr3_aa: CASSYGGTVGNTIYF

v_call: TRBV19
j_call: TRBJ2-4
cdr3_aa: CASSMRATGVAKNIQYF

v_call: TRBV30
j_call: TRBJ2-5
cdr3_aa: CAWSAGLAGGGQETQYF

v_call: TRBV19
j_call: TRBJ1-2
cdr3_aa: CASSLGQGDYGYTF

v_call: TRBV6-5
j_call: TRBJ1-1
cdr3_aa: CASRTGAFGAFF

v_call: TRBV9
j_call: TRBJ1-5
cdr3_aa: CASSYTGISSNQPQHF

v_call: TRBV7-9
j_call: TRBJ2-7
cdr3_aa: CASSYQGAKNEQYF

v_call: TRBV14
j_call: TRBJ2-7
cdr3_aa: CASSQQDTKLYEQYF

v_call: TRBV11-3
j_call: TRBJ1-2
cdr3_aa: CASSPPEGLGAQTYGYTF

v_call: TRBV4-1
j_call: TRBJ2-7
cdr3_aa: CASSLSDRGDYEQYF

v_call: TRBV6-2/TRBV6-3
j_call: TRBJ2-7
cdr3_aa: CASSYFMRDEQYF

v_call: TRBV7-3
j_call: TRBJ2-3
cdr3_aa: CASSDRTSGDQSRDTQYF

v_call: TRBV21-1
j_call: TRBJ2-7
cdr3_aa: CASSKGGTNSAYEQYF

v_call: TRBV6-2/TRBV6-3
j_call: TRBJ2-6
cdr3_aa: CASSNRDRVYSGANVLTF

v_call: TRBV3-1/TRBV3-2
j_call: TRBJ1-2
cdr3_aa: CASSQEPGPRRGYTF

v_call: TRBV4-1
j_call: TRBJ1-4
cdr3_aa: CASSQDFVGTGIKNEKLFF

v_call: TRBV4-1
j_call: TRBJ1-2
cdr3_aa: CASSQPGQAATYGYTF

v_call: TRBV29-1
j_call: TRBJ2-7
cdr3_aa: CSAGYRETYEQYF

v_call: TRBV5-1
j_call: TRBJ1-2
cdr3_aa: CASSLLTGDGYTF

v_call: TRBV9
j_call: TRBJ2-3
cdr3_aa: CASSVWKRGETDTQYF

v_call: TRBV30
j_call: TRBJ2-4
cdr3_aa: CAWRELSGDIQYF

v_call: TRBV7-9
j_call: TRBJ1-5
cdr3_aa: CASSLGAGASNQPQHF

v_call: TRBV2
j_call: TRBJ1-4
cdr3_aa: CASRVQGTNEKLFF

v_call: TRBV3-1/TRBV3-2
j_call: TRBJ2-1
cdr3_aa: CASSHNRGQEQFF

v_call: TRBV11-3
j_call: TRBJ1-1
cdr3_aa: CASSSFPMNTEAFF

v_call: TRBV27
j_call: TRBJ2-3
cdr3_aa: CATSLTSSGGGYTQYF

v_call: TRBV4-2
j_call: TRBJ2-7
cdr3_aa: CASSQEGRQPSYEQYF

v_call: TRBV12-5
j_call: TRBJ2-2
cdr3_aa: CASGLLQARGTGELFF

v_call: TRBV19
j_call: TRBJ1-1
cdr3_aa: CASKFDRRGGTEAFF

v_call: TRBV2
j_call: TRBJ1-2
cdr3_aa: CASSGPTGGFYGYTF

v_call: TRBV5-1
j_call: TRBJ2-3
cdr3_aa: CASSLGGGARDTQYF

v_call: TRBV19
j_call: TRBJ1-2
cdr3_aa: CASSSPGTGANYGYTF

v_call: TRBV9
j_call: TRBJ2-1
cdr3_aa: CASSVESAGGYNEQFF

v_call: TRBV29-1
j_call: TRBJ2-1
cdr3_aa: CSVTRAGGYNEQFF

v_call: TRBV24-1
j_call: TRBJ2-1
cdr3_aa: CATSDFQGQHNEQFF

v_call: TRBV5-6
j_call: TRBJ2-2
cdr3_aa: CASSLRAGVTGELFF

v_call: TRBV19
j_call: TRBJ1-6
cdr3_aa: CASKRESYNSPLHF

v_call: TRBV4-3
j_call: TRBJ2-3
cdr3_aa: CASSRGTSGGHTTDTQYF

v_call: TRBV2
j_call: TRBJ1-5
cdr3_aa: CASTPGTGGGNQPQHF

v_call: TRBV28
j_call: TRBJ1-1
cdr3_aa: CASRLGQVGEAFF